The T cell receptor (beta chain) under discussion was sequenced for a study of cytomegalovirus exposure and HLA in healthy donors. The CDR3 runs 18 residues. J lost 1 base, V lost 0 bases, and 8 bases had no gene match. Germline V gene sequence: CDR1 ENHRY, CDR2 SYGVKD. PCR amplification relied on 60 Vbeta primers (plus 13 Jbeta primers). Data came from immunoSEQ multiplex PCR; TCRdb stores just in-frame clones and leaves some out. The sample includes 110,000 to 150,000 clones, around three quarters of them seen just once. As concerns this clone: Its target is not known.

Points from the study as a whole: Overall, approximately 180 TCR beta chains were annotated as cytomegalovirus-associated. Being productive about 87% or about 30% of the time was typical of most TCR beta V segments in an earlier analysis.

This chain uses TRBV10-3 with TRBJ2-3; 9 positions match TRBD1. Sample: PBMCs. The TCR originated in a woman between 40 and 50 years old in good health and CMV-seronegative. CDR3 protein: CAISESRGWTGGTDTQYF. As DNA, the CDR3 is TGTGCCATCAGTGAGTCGAGAGGGTGGACAGGGGGCACAGATACGCAGTATTTT.